Here is one T cell receptor beta chain with its context. In the authors' workflow: For nucleated cells, counts were estimated from reference gene primer amplification. Libraries were prepared by immunoSEQ multiplex PCR; TCRdb keeps only in-frame clonotypes and omits some of them. V, J and clone size were drawn from that table, and D and trimming were deduced from the DNA. The sample comprises around 190,000 clones, 75% to 90% of which are singletons, and around 9.2% rests with the top ten. The data belong to a study of blood T cell repertoires in COVID-19. Looking at the study overall: Samples of COVID-19 (acute and convalescent) were obtained from the United States, Italy and Spain. Sample material is recorded as cDNA or gDNA derived from T cells, B-cell-depleted T cells, or PBMCs.

Symptom resolution, clearance, or two negative PCRs marked the recovered donors of Cohort 3. This TCR derives from a man aged 35 to 55 who had recovered from COVID-19. Sequencing used PBMCs or T cells enriched from blood (not recorded which).

This CDR3 is CATSRGLADTYEQYF. The CDR3, as DNA: TGTGCCACCAGCAGAGGACTAGCGGATACCTACGAGCAGTACTTC. The chain joins TRBV15 to TRBJ2-7; TRBD2 agrees at 9 bases. The CDR3 extends over 15 amino acids. Germline V gives CDR1 LNHNV, CDR2 YYDKDF (reference sequence). J was trimmed by 2 bases and V by 1 base; bases with no gene match: 3.